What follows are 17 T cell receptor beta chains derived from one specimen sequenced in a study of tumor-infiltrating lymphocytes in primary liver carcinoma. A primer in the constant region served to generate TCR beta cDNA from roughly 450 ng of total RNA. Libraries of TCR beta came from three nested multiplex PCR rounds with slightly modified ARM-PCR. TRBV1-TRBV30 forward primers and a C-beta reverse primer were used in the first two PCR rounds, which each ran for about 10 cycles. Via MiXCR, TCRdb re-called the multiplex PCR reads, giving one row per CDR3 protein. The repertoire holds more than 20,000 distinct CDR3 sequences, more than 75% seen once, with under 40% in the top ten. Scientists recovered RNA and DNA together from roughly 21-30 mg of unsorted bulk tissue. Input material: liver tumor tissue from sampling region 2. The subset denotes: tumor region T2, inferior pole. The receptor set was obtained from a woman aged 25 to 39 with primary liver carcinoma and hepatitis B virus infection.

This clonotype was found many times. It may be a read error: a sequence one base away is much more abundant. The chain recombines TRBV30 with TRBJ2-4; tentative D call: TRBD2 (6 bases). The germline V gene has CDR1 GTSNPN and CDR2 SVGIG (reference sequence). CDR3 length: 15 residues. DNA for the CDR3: TGTGCCTGGAGTGGGGGGGTTCTAGCCAAAGACATTCAGTACTTC. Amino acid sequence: CAWSGGVLAKDIQYF.

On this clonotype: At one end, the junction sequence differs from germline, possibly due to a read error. The CDR3 reads CASSNTAVSGSRTDTRYF. The CDR3 bases are TGTGCCAGCAGTAACACGGCGGTTAGCGGGAGTCGGACAGACACGCGGTATTTT. The chain uses TRBV5-4 and TRBJ2-3; 9 bases align to TRBD2. Germline V gives CDR1 SGHNT, CDR2 YYREEE (reference sequence). This CDR3 spans 18 amino acids.

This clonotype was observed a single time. CDR3 sequence (DNA): TGTGCCAGCAATTCAGAGCTTTGTGGGGTATCCTACGAGCAGTACTTC. It encodes CASNSELCGVSYEQYF. The chain links TRBV28 to TRBJ2-7; D ambiguous. The CDR3 is 16 amino acids. The germline CDR1 and CDR2 sequences are MDHEN and SYDVKM. V was clipped by 7 bases and J by 1 base, with 20 bases between them.

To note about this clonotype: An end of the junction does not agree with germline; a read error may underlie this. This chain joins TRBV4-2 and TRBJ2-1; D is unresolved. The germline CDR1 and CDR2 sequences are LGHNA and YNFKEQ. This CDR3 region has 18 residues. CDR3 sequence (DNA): TGTGCCAGCAGCCGAGTAGTGAGCGTCCGGAGCTCCTACAATGAGCAGATCTTC. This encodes CASSRVVSVRSSYNEQIF.

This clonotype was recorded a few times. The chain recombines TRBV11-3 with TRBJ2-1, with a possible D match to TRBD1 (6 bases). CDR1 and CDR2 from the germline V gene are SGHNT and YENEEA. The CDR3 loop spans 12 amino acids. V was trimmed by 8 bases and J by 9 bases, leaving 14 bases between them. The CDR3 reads CASSLTGVEQFF. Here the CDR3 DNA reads TGTGCCAGCTCCCTGACAGGTGTTGAGCAGTTCTTC.

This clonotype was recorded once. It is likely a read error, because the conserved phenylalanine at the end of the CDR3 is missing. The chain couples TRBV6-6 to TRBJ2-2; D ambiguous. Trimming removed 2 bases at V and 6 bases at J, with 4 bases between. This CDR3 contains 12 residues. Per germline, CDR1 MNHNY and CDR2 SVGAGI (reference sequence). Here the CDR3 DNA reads TGTGCCAGCAGTTACGGGGCCGGGGAGCTGTTTTAT. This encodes CASSYGAGELFY.

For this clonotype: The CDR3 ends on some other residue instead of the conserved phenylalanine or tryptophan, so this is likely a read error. CDR3 amino acids: CASSTYRGLTQYL. CDR3 nucleotides: TGCGCCAGCAGTACCTACAGGGGGCTGACCCAGTACTTG. The chain couples TRBV6-5 to TRBJ2-5, with 9 positions matching TRBD1. Looked up from germline, CDR1 is MNHEY and CDR2 is SVGAGI. CDR3 length: 13 residues.

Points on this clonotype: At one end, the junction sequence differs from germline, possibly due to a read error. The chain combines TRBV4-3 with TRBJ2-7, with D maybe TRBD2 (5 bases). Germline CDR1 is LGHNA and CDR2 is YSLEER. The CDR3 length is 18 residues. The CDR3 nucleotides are TGCACCAGCAGCCAAGCTGTGACGGGGTATCACATTAGCTACGAGCGGTACTTC. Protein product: CTSSQAVTGYHISYERYF.

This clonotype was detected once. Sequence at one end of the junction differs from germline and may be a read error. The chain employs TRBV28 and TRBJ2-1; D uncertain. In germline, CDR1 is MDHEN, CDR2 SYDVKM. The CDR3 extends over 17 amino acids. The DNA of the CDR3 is TGTGCTAGCAGTTTGAAGGGCCGCAAGAGCTCCTTCAATGAGCAGTTCTTC. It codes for CASSLKGRKSSFNEQFF.

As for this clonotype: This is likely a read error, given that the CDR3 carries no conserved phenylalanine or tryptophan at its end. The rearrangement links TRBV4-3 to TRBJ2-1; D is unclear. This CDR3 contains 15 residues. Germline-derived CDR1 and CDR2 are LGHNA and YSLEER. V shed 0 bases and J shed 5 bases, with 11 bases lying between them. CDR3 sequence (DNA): TGCGCCAGCAGCCAAGATCCCCAGCAAAACAATGAGCAGTTCCTC. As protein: CASSQDPQQNNEQFL.

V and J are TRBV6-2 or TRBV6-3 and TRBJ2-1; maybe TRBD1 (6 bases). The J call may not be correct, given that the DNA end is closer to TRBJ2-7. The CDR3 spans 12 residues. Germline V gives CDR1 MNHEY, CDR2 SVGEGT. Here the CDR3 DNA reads TGTGCCAGCGAGGGCAGGGGTAATGAGCAGTACTTC. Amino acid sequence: CASEGRGNEQYF.

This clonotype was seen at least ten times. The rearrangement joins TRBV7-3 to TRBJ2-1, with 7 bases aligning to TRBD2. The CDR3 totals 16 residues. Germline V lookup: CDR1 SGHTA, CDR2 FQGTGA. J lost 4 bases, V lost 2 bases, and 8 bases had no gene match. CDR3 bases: TGTGCCAGCAGCTTAGTTCTAGCGGACTCTTACAATGAGCAGTTCTTC. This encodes CASSLVLADSYNEQFF.

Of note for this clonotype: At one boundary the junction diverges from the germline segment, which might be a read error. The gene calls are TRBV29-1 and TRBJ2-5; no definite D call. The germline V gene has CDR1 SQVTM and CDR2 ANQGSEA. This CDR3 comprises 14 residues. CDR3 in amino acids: CSVGITAFQETRYF. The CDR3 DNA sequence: TGCAGCGTTGGTATTACAGCCTTCCAAGAGACCCGGTACTTC.

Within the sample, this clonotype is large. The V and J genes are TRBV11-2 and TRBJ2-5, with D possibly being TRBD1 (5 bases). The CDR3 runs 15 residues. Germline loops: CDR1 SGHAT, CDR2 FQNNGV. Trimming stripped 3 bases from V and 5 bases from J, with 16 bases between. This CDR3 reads CASSFLTTAAETQYF. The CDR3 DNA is TGTGCCAGCAGCTTTTTGACGACAGCCGCTGAGACCCAGTACTTC.

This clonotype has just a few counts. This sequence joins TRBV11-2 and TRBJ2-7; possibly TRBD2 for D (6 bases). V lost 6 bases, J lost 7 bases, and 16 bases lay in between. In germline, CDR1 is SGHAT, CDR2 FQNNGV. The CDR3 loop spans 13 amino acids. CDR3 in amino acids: CASSYPAGYEQYF. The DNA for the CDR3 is TGTGCCAGCAGTTATCCGGCGGGGTATGAGCAGTACTTC.

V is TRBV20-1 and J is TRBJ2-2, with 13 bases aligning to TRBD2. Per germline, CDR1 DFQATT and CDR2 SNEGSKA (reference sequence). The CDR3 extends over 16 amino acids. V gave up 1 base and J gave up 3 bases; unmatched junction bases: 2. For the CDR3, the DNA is TGCAGTGCTAGAGGACTAGCGGGAGGAGACACCGGGGAGCTGTTTTTT. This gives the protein CSARGLAGGDTGELFF.

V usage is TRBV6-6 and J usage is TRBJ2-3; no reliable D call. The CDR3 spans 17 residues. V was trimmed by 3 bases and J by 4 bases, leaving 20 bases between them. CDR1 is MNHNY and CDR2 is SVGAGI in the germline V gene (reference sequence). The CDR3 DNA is TGTGCCAGCAGTTATCAGACCGGACCTCAACGCCCAGATACGCAGTATTTT. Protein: CASSYQTGPQRPDTQYF.